The present entry profiles one TCR beta chain with its context. This sample was included in a study of blood T cells in healthy people across ages. Through a sample-barcoded 5' primer and a J-beta primer mix, a second PCR was run for roughly 7 to 11 cycles. Every sample produced at least 2.5 million CDR3-containing paired-end reads. One entry per CDR3 protein, called by TCRdb with MiXCR from the 5' RACE reads. The data contain 700,000 to 950,000 distinct CDR3 sequences, 58% of them singletons. CDR1 MNHEY and CDR2 SVGAGI come from the germline V gene. The ends were cut back, 4 bases at V and 0 bases at J, with 10 bases in the middle. This CDR3 has 14 amino acids.

Sequencing was performed on blood. This sequence was found in a man younger than 45 in good health. The gene calls are TRBV6-5 and TRBJ2-7; the D is unclear. DNA for the CDR3: TGTGCCAGCAGTTCTGAAGTTAGCTCCTACGAGCAGTACTTC. Translated: CASSSEVSSYEQYF.